This T cell receptor (beta chain) was recorded in a study of cytomegalovirus exposure and HLA in healthy donors. The CDR3 sequence is 16 residues long. After removal of 5 bases from V and 1 base from J, the junction contained 1 base not matched to a gene. In germline, CDR1 is SGHDN, CDR2 FVKESK. 60 Vbeta and 13 Jbeta primers were used in PCR. Sequencing was performed with immunoSEQ multiplex PCR; in TCRdb, only in-frame clones are kept and a portion is missing. The sample holds more than 80,000 clones, 86% seen once. The clonotype was recovered from a man aged 30 to 45 in good health and CMV-seropositive. The chain links TRBV14 to TRBJ2-3; 15 nucleotides align to TRBD2. The sample taken for sequencing was PBMCs. CDR3 bases: TGTGCCAGCAGCGGACTAGCGGGAGGGCGCACAGATACGCAGTATTTT. Translating it yields CASSGLAGGRTDTQYF.